These T cell receptor beta chains were read from a single sample in a study of cytomegalovirus exposure and HLA in healthy donors. The table came from immunoSEQ multiplex PCR; TCRdb's copy has only in-frame clones and leaves some out. The sample holds around 200,000 clones, approximately 80% seen once. Material: PBMCs. These receptors all stem from a girl aged 2 to 10 in good health and CMV-seronegative. Each CDR3 is given with its conserved first and last residue. The D gene is left open where the match is weak. The listing skips clone size in some rows; elsewhere it reads once, few, many or a size class.

d_gene: -; abundance: -; j_gene: TRBJ2-5; v_gene: TRBV19; CDR3nt: TGTGCCAGTAGTATAGGGGACTTCCAAGAGACCCAGTACTTC; CDR3aa: CASSIGDFQETQYF
d_gene: -; abundance: -; j_gene: TRBJ1-2; v_gene: TRBV2; CDR3nt: TGTGCCAGCAGTGAAGGGGACACTGCGTATGGCTACACCTTC; CDR3aa: CASSEGDTAYGYTF
d_gene: -; abundance: few; j_gene: TRBJ1-1; v_gene: TRBV19; CDR3nt: TGTGCCAGTAGTATCGTCCCGCGCCCTGAAGCTTTCTTT; CDR3aa: CASSIVPRPEAFF
d_gene: TRBD1; abundance: -; j_gene: TRBJ2-7; v_gene: TRBV5-3; CDR3nt: TGTGCCAGAAGCGCAAAGGGACAGGGCCTCTACGAGCAGTACTTC; CDR3aa: CARSAKGQGLYEQYF
d_gene: TRBD1; abundance: -; j_gene: TRBJ2-1; v_gene: TRBV27; CDR3nt: TGTGCCAGCAGTTGGACAGGGGGTCCAGAGCAGTTCTTC; CDR3aa: CASSWTGGPEQFF
d_gene: -; abundance: -; j_gene: TRBJ1-2; v_gene: TRBV28; CDR3nt: TGTGCCAGCAGAACAGGGCCCCCCTATGGCTACACCTTC; CDR3aa: CASRTGPPYGYTF
d_gene: -; abundance: -; j_gene: TRBJ1-1; v_gene: TRBV14; CDR3nt: TGTGCCAGCAGCCACCTGAAATCGGGGAACACTGAAGCTTTCTTT; CDR3aa: CASSHLKSGNTEAFF
d_gene: -; abundance: few; j_gene: TRBJ1-1; v_gene: TRBV4-2; CDR3nt: TGTGCCAGCAGCTCCCCCGTGGAAGCTTTCTTT; CDR3aa: CASSSPVEAFF
d_gene: TRBD2; abundance: once; j_gene: TRBJ2-1; v_gene: TRBV5-1; CDR3nt: TGCGCCAGCAGCTCTTCGACTAGCGGGGACCACAATGAGCAGTTCTTC; CDR3aa: CASSSSTSGDHNEQFF
d_gene: TRBD2; abundance: -; j_gene: TRBJ2-3; v_gene: TRBV5-6; CDR3nt: TGTGCCAGCAGACAGGAAATACGACTAGCGGGGGGCACAGATACGCAGTATTTT; CDR3aa: CASRQEIRLAGGTDTQYF
d_gene: TRBD1; abundance: -; j_gene: TRBJ2-5; v_gene: TRBV5-1; CDR3nt: TGCGCCAGCATTAAGACAGGGGACTTAAAAGAGACCCAGTACTTC; CDR3aa: CASIKTGDLKETQYF
d_gene: -; abundance: -; j_gene: TRBJ2-7; v_gene: TRBV5-4; CDR3nt: TGTGCCAGCAGCCGATTGCCCGAGGATTTTGGTTACGAGCAGTACTTC; CDR3aa: CASSRLPEDFGYEQYF
d_gene: -; abundance: -; j_gene: TRBJ2-6; v_gene: TRBV19; CDR3nt: TGTGCCAGTAGTATCCCCTATCTAGGGGTGGTATCTGGGGCCAACGTCCTGACTTTC; CDR3aa: CASSIPYLGVVSGANVLTF
d_gene: TRBD1; abundance: -; j_gene: TRBJ1-1; v_gene: TRBV5-6; CDR3nt: TGTGCCAGCAGTATATACAGGGGGAACACTGAAGCTTTCTTT; CDR3aa: CASSIYRGNTEAFF
d_gene: -; abundance: -; j_gene: TRBJ2-7; v_gene: TRBV7-9; CDR3nt: TGTGCCAGCAGCCCAGGGGCGGGAGTCACCTACGAGCAGTACTTC; CDR3aa: CASSPGAGVTYEQYF
d_gene: -; abundance: -; j_gene: TRBJ1-6; v_gene: TRBV15; CDR3nt: TGTGCCACCAGCAGAGACAGGGGTATTTCCTATAATTCACCCCTCCACTTT; CDR3aa: CATSRDRGISYNSPLHF
d_gene: -; abundance: -; j_gene: TRBJ2-7; v_gene: TRBV7-9; CDR3nt: TGTTCCAGCAGCTCTACAGGGTACGAGCAGTACTTC; CDR3aa: CSSSSTGYEQYF
d_gene: TRBD1; abundance: few; j_gene: TRBJ1-1; v_gene: TRBV4-1; CDR3nt: TGCGCCACCCACGGACAGGGGGCGGGCACTGAAGCTTTCTTT; CDR3aa: CATHGQGAGTEAFF
d_gene: -; abundance: few; j_gene: TRBJ2-1; v_gene: TRBV7-2; CDR3nt: TGTGCCAGCAGCCCAGCGACGGTTCGTTGGCGGGATGGGGAGCAGTTCTTC; CDR3aa: CASSPATVRWRDGEQFF
d_gene: -; abundance: -; j_gene: TRBJ1-1; v_gene: TRBV4-1; CDR3nt: TGCGCCAGCAGCCTACCGAGGGGTGGGGGGAGGCGAACTGAAGCTTTCTTT; CDR3aa: CASSLPRGGGRRTEAFF
d_gene: -; abundance: once; j_gene: TRBJ2-5; v_gene: TRBV6-1; CDR3nt: TGTGCCAGTAAACTAGCAATGGGGACCCAGTACTTC; CDR3aa: CASKLAMGTQYF
d_gene: TRBD1; abundance: few; j_gene: TRBJ2-3; v_gene: TRBV5-4; CDR3nt: TGTGCCAGCAGCTCCTTACAGGGGGCGCCAAGGGATACGCAGTATTTT; CDR3aa: CASSSLQGAPRDTQYF
d_gene: TRBD1; abundance: once; j_gene: TRBJ1-2; v_gene: TRBV14; CDR3nt: TGTGCCAGCAGCCAAGTTACGACAGGGGTTACGTCCTACACCTTC; CDR3aa: CASSQVTTGVTSYTF
d_gene: -; abundance: -; j_gene: TRBJ1-5; v_gene: TRBV19; CDR3nt: TGTGCCAGTAGTACGCAGGAGGGATTCGCTCAGCCCCAGCATTTT; CDR3aa: CASSTQEGFAQPQHF
d_gene: TRBD1; abundance: -; j_gene: TRBJ2-1; v_gene: TRBV5-4; CDR3nt: TGTGCCAGCGGGGGGACAGGGGGGATAGAGCAGTTCTTC; CDR3aa: CASGGTGGIEQFF
d_gene: TRBD1; abundance: -; j_gene: TRBJ1-1; v_gene: TRBV6-5; CDR3nt: TGTGCCAGCAGCGCGCACAGGGGTAACACTGAAGCTTTCTTT; CDR3aa: CASSAHRGNTEAFF
d_gene: TRBD2; abundance: -; j_gene: TRBJ2-3; v_gene: TRBV9; CDR3nt: TGTGCCAGCCAGCGTTCCGGACTAGACACAGATACGCAGTATTTT; CDR3aa: CASQRSGLDTDTQYF
d_gene: TRBD1; abundance: -; j_gene: TRBJ1-2; v_gene: TRBV30; CDR3nt: TGTGCCTGGACAACCGGGACAGGGTACTATGGCTACACCTTC; CDR3aa: CAWTTGTGYYGYTF
d_gene: -; abundance: -; j_gene: TRBJ2-3; v_gene: TRBV10-3; CDR3nt: TGTGCCATCAGTGCATTGCGGGGAGATACGCAGTATTTT; CDR3aa: CAISALRGDTQYF
d_gene: -; abundance: -; j_gene: TRBJ1-1; v_gene: TRBV7-9; CDR3nt: TGTGCCAGCAGCTTACAGGGGTTGAACACTGAAGCTTTCTTT; CDR3aa: CASSLQGLNTEAFF
d_gene: TRBD1; abundance: -; j_gene: TRBJ1-2; v_gene: TRBV19; CDR3nt: TGTGCCAGTAGTACCTGGACAGGGAACCTATTAGGCTACACCTTC; CDR3aa: CASSTWTGNLLGYTF
d_gene: -; abundance: few; j_gene: TRBJ2-1; v_gene: TRBV7-7; CDR3nt: TGTGCCAGCAGTAGGGGGATTTTGGTGGCACCCAATGAGCAGTTCTTC; CDR3aa: CASSRGILVAPNEQFF
d_gene: -; abundance: -; j_gene: TRBJ2-7; v_gene: TRBV2; CDR3nt: TGTGCCAGCAGTGAATTCTCAGTCGAGCAGTACTTC; CDR3aa: CASSEFSVEQYF
d_gene: -; abundance: -; j_gene: TRBJ2-2; v_gene: TRBV6-5; CDR3nt: TGTGCCAGCAGACTGGGTGCGGCCGGGGAGCTGTTTTTT; CDR3aa: CASRLGAAGELFF
d_gene: TRBD2; abundance: -; j_gene: TRBJ2-1; v_gene: TRBV5-1; CDR3nt: TGCGCCAGCAGCCTCCGGTCTAGCGGGGGGGCCTCTGAGCAGTTCTTC; CDR3aa: CASSLRSSGGASEQFF
d_gene: -; abundance: -; j_gene: TRBJ1-4; v_gene: TRBV27; CDR3nt: TGTGCCAGCAGTTCGGGACTAAATAATGAAAAACTGTTTTTT; CDR3aa: CASSSGLNNEKLFF
d_gene: -; abundance: -; j_gene: TRBJ2-5; v_gene: TRBV5-5; CDR3nt: TGTGCCAGCAGGGGCCTTGAGACCCAGTACTTC; CDR3aa: CASRGLETQYF